This is a list of T cell receptor beta chains from one sample in a study of post-analysis software for immune sequencing data. TCRdb processed the PCR reads anew with MiXCR; each CDR3 protein has one entry. The table shows about 770,000 distinct CDR3 sequences, with around 42% occurring only once. The sample taken for sequencing was blood. The source is a girl aged 10-17 years with multiple sclerosis. Both conserved end residues are part of each CDR3. D genes are given only for firm matches. Where a row states a size, it is once, few, many or the class of an expanded clone; other rows omit it.

clone_size,v_call,j_call,d_call,cdr3_nt,cdr3_aa
-,TRBV6-4,TRBJ2-1,-,TGTGCCAGCAGTGAGGGGACAACCTTTATCGATGAGCAGTTCTTC,CASSEGTTFIDEQFF
-,TRBV5-6,TRBJ2-7,TRBD2,TGTGCCAGCAGCTCGACTAGCGGGAGGGCCACGAGTACCTACGAGCAGTACTTC,CASSSTSGRATSTYEQYF
-,TRBV7-7,TRBJ2-1,-,TGTGCTAGCAGCTCGGGACCGTTCAATGAGCAGTTCTTC,CASSSGPFNEQFF
few,TRBV7-6,TRBJ2-7,-,TGTGCCAGCAGCTACTATAGGGGAGGCGAGCAGTACTTC,CASSYYRGGEQYF
-,TRBV4-2,TRBJ2-3,TRBD1,TGTGCCAGCAGCCAAGAGGTGTCACAGGGGCCTAGCACAGATACGCAGTATTTT,CASSQEVSQGPSTDTQYF
-,TRBV7-8,TRBJ2-3,TRBD2,TGTGTCAGCAGCTTAACGGGCGCTAGCGGGAGGGCCCTCCGGACAGATATGCAGTATTTT,CVSSLTGASGRALRTDMQYF
-,TRBV19,TRBJ2-5,TRBD2,TGTGCCAGTAGTATAAAGGGTCCGGCGGGAGTAGGTGAGCAGTACTTC,CASSIKGPAGVGEQYF
-,TRBV6-5,TRBJ2-5,-,TGTGCCGGCAGTCCCGGAGAGGCTAACCAAGAGACCCAGTACTTC,CAGSPGEANQETQYF
-,TRBV7-3,TRBJ2-1,-,TGTGCCAGCAGCCCAGGGTCTGGCGAGCATGAGCAGTTCTTC,CASSPGSGEHEQFF
few,TRBV12-3/TRBV12-4,TRBJ2-5,-,TGTGCCAGCAGTTTAGGGCAGGGAGGCCAAGAGACCCAGTACTTC,CASSLGQGGQETQYF
few,TRBV5-1,TRBJ1-1,-,TGCGCCAGCAGCATTTCCGGGACCCTCACTGAAGCTTTCTTT,CASSISGTLTEAFF
-,TRBV9,TRBJ2-7,TRBD1,TGTGCCAGCAGCGTCGCAGACAGGGACCACGAGCAGTACTTC,CASSVADRDHEQYF
-,TRBV27,TRBJ2-7,TRBD2,TGTGCCAGCAGTTCCGGGGGTAGCGGGAGATACGAGCAGTACTTC,CASSSGGSGRYEQYF
-,TRBV5-1,TRBJ2-3,TRBD2,TGCGCCAGCAGCATGCAACCTGCGGGAGACGCAGATACGCAGTATTTT,CASSMQPAGDADTQYF
-,TRBV6-6,TRBJ2-1,TRBD1,TGTGCCAGCACCAAATCATCTGACAGGGGCGAGGGGCAGTTCTTC,CASTKSSDRGEGQFF
few,TRBV5-1,TRBJ2-7,TRBD1,TGCGCCAGCAGCTCCCGGGACAGGGGCACCGAGCAGTACTTC,CASSSRDRGTEQYF
few,TRBV12-3/TRBV12-4,TRBJ1-1,-,TGTGCCAGCAACCACAGGGAAATGAACACTGAAGCTTTCTTT,CASNHREMNTEAFF
-,TRBV20-1,TRBJ2-7,TRBD1,TGCAGTGCCGACAGGGACTCCTACGAGCAGTACTTC,CSADRDSYEQYF
-,TRBV6-2/TRBV6-3,TRBJ2-7,-,TGTGCCAGCAGTTACTCGGGGATCTACGAGCAGTACTTC,CASSYSGIYEQYF
-,TRBV28,TRBJ2-1,-,TGTGCCAGCAGCCCCACGACCAGGGAAGGGGAAGATGAGCAGTTCTTC,CASSPTTREGEDEQFF
-,TRBV27,TRBJ2-1,TRBD2,TGTGCCAGCAGTCCGGCCAGACTAGCAGATAACAATGAGCAGTTCTTC,CASSPARLADNNEQFF
-,TRBV20-1,TRBJ2-3,-,TGCAGTGCTAGAGCCCCAGATACGCAGTATTTT,CSARAPDTQYF
-,TRBV4-3,TRBJ2-3,TRBD1,TGCGCCAGCAGCCGTAACCCCGGGACAGGGGCAGGAGATACGCAGTATTTT,CASSRNPGTGAGDTQYF
-,TRBV6-5,TRBJ2-7,-,TGTGCCAGCAGTTACTCGGGAGGAGGGGACTACGAGCAGTACTTC,CASSYSGGGDYEQYF
-,TRBV20-1,TRBJ2-1,TRBD2,TGCAGTGCTTTTACTAGCGGGAAGGGTAATGAGCAGTTCTTC,CSAFTSGKGNEQFF
-,TRBV9,TRBJ2-6,TRBD2,TGTGCCAGCAGCGTAGTCCAGGGACTAGCGGGAGGGTTTGGGGCCAACGTCCGGACTTTC,CASSVVQGLAGGFGANVRTF
-,TRBV3-1,TRBJ2-5,TRBD2,TGTGCCAGCAGCCAAGGGACTAGCGGGAGTCCGGAGACCCAGTACTTC,CASSQGTSGSPETQYF
-,TRBV6-6,TRBJ2-7,TRBD1,TGTGCCAGCAGCATAAACCCGGGACAGGGGACTTACGAGCAGTACTTC,CASSINPGQGTYEQYF
-,TRBV12-3/TRBV12-4,TRBJ2-7,TRBD2,TGTGCCAGCAGTTTCGGACTAGCGGGAGATTCTCGCTTCTACGAGCAGTACTTC,CASSFGLAGDSRFYEQYF
few,TRBV7-2,TRBJ1-2,TRBD1,TGTGCCAGCAGCTTAACAGGGGGCCAGGGCTATGGCTACACCTTC,CASSLTGGQGYGYTF
-,TRBV4-1,TRBJ1-1,-,TGCGCCAGCAGCCCTTCCCAGGGAGGTGGCACTGAAGCTTTCTTT,CASSPSQGGGTEAFF
few,TRBV28,TRBJ2-7,TRBD1,TGTGCCAGCGACACCCAGACAGGGGGGTCGGGAGAGCAGTACTTC,CASDTQTGGSGEQYF
few,TRBV9,TRBJ2-3,TRBD2,TGTGCCAGCAGCGTTCCGACTAGCGGGAGCACAGATACGCAGTATTTT,CASSVPTSGSTDTQYF
-,TRBV29-1,TRBJ2-7,-,TGCAGCGTTGAAACGGACAGCTCCTACGAGCAGTACTTC,CSVETDSSYEQYF
few,TRBV12-3/TRBV12-4,TRBJ2-7,TRBD1,TGTGCCAGCAGTTTCTGGCAGGGGGACGAGCAGTACTTC,CASSFWQGDEQYF
-,TRBV7-9,TRBJ1-1,-,TGTGCCAGCAGCTTAATTTCGGTGAACACTGAAGCTTTCTTT,CASSLISVNTEAFF
-,TRBV13,TRBJ2-4,-,TGTGCCAGCAGCTTAGGGGACCAGCAAAACATTCAGTACTTC,CASSLGDQQNIQYF
-,TRBV9,TRBJ1-4,-,TGTGCCAGCAGCCCGGACCTGGGGAATAATGAAAAACTGTTTTTT,CASSPDLGNNEKLFF
-,TRBV12-3/TRBV12-4,TRBJ1-1,-,TGTGCCAGCAGTTTTAGACAGACGATGGAGAATACTGAAGCTTTCTTT,CASSFRQTMENTEAFF
-,TRBV5-1,TRBJ1-2,-,TGCGCTAGCAGCTCCCAGGGGTCTAACTATGGCTACAACTTC,CASSSQGSNYGYNF
few,TRBV7-9,TRBJ2-5,-,TGTGCCAGCAGCCCAATTTGGAGCCAAGAGACCCAGTACTTC,CASSPIWSQETQYF
-,TRBV29-1,TRBJ2-7,-,TGCAGCGTTGAAGGACAGAGCGAGCAGTACTTC,CSVEGQSEQYF
-,TRBV28,TRBJ2-3,TRBD2,TGTGCCACCCGATGGACTAGGGGCACAGATACGCAGTATTTT,CATRWTRGTDTQYF
few,TRBV24-1,TRBJ2-5,-,TGTGCCACCAGTGACTCCCGGACAGCGCAAGAGACCCAGTACTTC,CATSDSRTAQETQYF
-,TRBV9,TRBJ2-1,TRBD2,TGTGCCAGCAGCCCCCGGACTAGCGGGACAGAGCAGTTCTTC,CASSPRTSGTEQFF
-,TRBV9,TRBJ2-3,-,TGTGCCAGCAGCTCCTCCTCTACCACAGATACGCAGTATTTT,CASSSSSTTDTQYF
-,TRBV5-5,TRBJ1-1,-,TGTGCCAGCAGCTTGGATGTAGTCAGGTCGAGGACTGAAGCTTTCTTT,CASSLDVVRSRTEAFF
-,TRBV20-1,TRBJ2-3,TRBD1,TGCAGTGCTAGAGCCTTCCAGGGGGCCCCCCTCACAGGTACGCAGTATTTT,CSARAFQGAPLTGTQYF
few,TRBV4-1,TRBJ2-7,-,TGCGCCAGCAGCCAAGAGTCATGGGGAAACAGCCCCTACGAGCAGTACTTC,CASSQESWGNSPYEQYF
-,TRBV6-5,TRBJ1-1,-,TGTGCCAGCAGTCCACAATCAAATCCAGGGAACACTGAAGCTTTCTTT,CASSPQSNPGNTEAFF
-,TRBV27,TRBJ1-5,-,TGTGCCAGCAGTTCCTCGGGGAACAATCAGCCCCAGCATTTT,CASSSSGNNQPQHF
-,TRBV12-3/TRBV12-4,TRBJ2-1,-,TGTGCCAGCAGTTCGAAGACTAGAGGGGCATACAATGAGCAGTTCTTC,CASSSKTRGAYNEQFF
-,TRBV6-2/TRBV6-3,TRBJ2-7,TRBD2,TGTGCCAGCAGTTACCCGACTAGCCGGAGGAGTTCTGAGCAGTACTTC,CASSYPTSRRSSEQYF
-,TRBV6-2/TRBV6-3,TRBJ2-3,TRBD2,TGTGCCAGCAGTTACGAGGCTAGCGGAGGAGGGGATACGCAGTATTTT,CASSYEASGGGDTQYF
-,TRBV24-1,TRBJ2-1,-,TGTGCCACCTCCGCCCCCCGTGGAGACAATGAGCAGTTCTTC,CATSAPRGDNEQFF
-,TRBV29-1,TRBJ1-2,TRBD1,TGCAGCGCGGCCATGGACAGGCGGTATGGCTACACCTTC,CSAAMDRRYGYTF
many,TRBV10-2,TRBJ2-7,-,TGCGCCTCCAGGGAGGGGGCGCCCAACGAGCAGTACTTC,CASREGAPNEQYF
-,TRBV4-2,TRBJ2-1,-,TGTGCCAGCAGCCAAGAAGGGAAGGGAGATGAGCAGTTCTTC,CASSQEGKGDEQFF
-,TRBV4-1,TRBJ2-5,TRBD2,TGCGCCAGCAGCCAAGACTGGACTAGCGGGAGGGCCGGGGAGACCCAGTACTTC,CASSQDWTSGRAGETQYF
once,TRBV3-1,TRBJ1-5,-,TGTGCCAGCAGCCAAGATCGGCCGGGGGCGGGTCAGCCCCAGCATTTT,CASSQDRPGAGQPQHF